This T cell receptor (beta chain) was observed in a study of OX40 agonist ivuxolimab in advanced cancers. Study-wide context: Ivuxolimab was delivered to patients intravenously every 2 weeks at doses spanning 0.01 to 10 mg/kg. Participants, 65% to 85% male, averaged roughly 60 years of age, ranging from roughly 20 to 79. Study-wide results and caveats: In general, CD8+ T cells held more expanded clones than CD4+ did, on average. Both blood CD4+ and CD8+ T cells showed clonal growth by week 6 at 0.1 to 3.0 mg/kg.

The CDR3 runs to 16 residues. Germline-derived CDR1 and CDR2 are SSHAT and FNYEAQ (reference sequence). Trimming cost V 4 bases and J 4 bases, with 14 bases left between them. Sequencing used immunoSEQ multiplex PCR; TCRdb keeps in-frame clones, though not all of them. The table includes fewer than 60,000 clones, roughly 82% detected once. This clone was found a few times. Its antigen is unidentified. This chain links TRBV7-7 with TRBJ2-6; possible D gene TRBD1, 5 bases. Sequences were derived from CD4+ or CD8+ T cells sorted from blood, sampled in a trial of the OX40 agonist ivuxolimab. The source is an adult with an advanced solid tumor such as melanoma, head and neck, liver or kidney cancer. CDR3 residues: CASSSRVGPGANVLTF. Here the CDR3 DNA reads TGTGCCAGCAGCTCAAGGGTGGGGCCCGGGGCCAACGTCCTGACTTTC.